A single sample gave rise to the 16 T cell receptor beta chains below, sequenced in a study of PD-L1 blockade in urothelial cancer. Only in-frame clones appear in the TCRdb table, and some are missing; sequencing was by immunoSEQ multiplex PCR. The sample has roughly 24,000 clones, around nine tenths seen once; the top ten hold under 40%. Specimen: PBMCs, collected around atezolizumab (anti-PD-L1) treatment. The receptors here all came from a man aged 55 to 70 with urothelial cancer.

The V gene is TRBV7-6, the J gene TRBJ1-5; 7 nucleotides line up with TRBD1. Germline CDR1 and CDR2: SGHVS and FNYEAQ. V lost 4 bases and J lost 2; bases outside the gene matches: 8. This CDR3 comprises 16 residues. In DNA, the CDR3 is TGTGCCAGCAGCTCCTCTCCCCAGGGGGGCAATCAGCCCCAGCATTTT. Translated, it gives CASSSSPQGGNQPQHF.

The gene calls are TRBV4-1 and TRBJ1-4; TRBD1 matches 8 bases. The CDR3 consists of 17 residues. Losses at the gene ends were 0 bases for V and 4 bases for J; bases not matched to a gene: 7. Germline loops: CDR1 MGHRA, CDR2 YSYEKL. The CDR3 is CASSQDQGATSNEKLFF. The DNA of the CDR3 is TGCGCCAGCAGCCAAGATCAGGGGGCTACAAGTAATGAAAAACTGTTTTTT.

The chain uses TRBV5-4 and TRBJ2-7, with TRBD1 as a possible D gene (7 bases). CDR3 length: 14 residues. With 2 bases removed from V and 2 bases from J, the gap between germline ends came to 11 bases. CDR1 and CDR2 from the germline V gene are SGHNT and YYREEE (reference sequence). The CDR3 DNA reads TGTGCCAGCAGCTTCGGAGGGGGCCCCTACGAGCAGTACTTC. Translation gives CASSFGGGPYEQYF.

The gene calls are TRBV15 and TRBJ2-7; a weak D match, TRBD2 (5 bases). Looked up from germline, CDR1 is LNHNV and CDR2 is YYDKDF (reference sequence). Trimming cost V 5 bases and J 6 bases, with 23 bases left between them. This CDR3 spans 16 amino acids. Written as DNA, the CDR3 is TGTGCCACCAGCCCGCGAGCTCCCCCTACTACTAGCGAGCAGTACTTC. It codes for CATSPRAPPTTSEQYF.

This clone showed up just a few times. The rearrangement joins TRBV9 to TRBJ1-3; a possible D gene is TRBD1 (6 bases). The CDR3 runs to 16 residues. Trimming removed 4 bases from V and 0 bases from J, with 14 bases in between. Germline-derived CDR1 and CDR2 are SGDLS and YYNGEE. The CDR3 region has the DNA TGTGCCAGCAGCCGACTGGACAGACCCTCTGGAAACACCATATATTTT. Amino acids: CASSRLDRPSGNTIYF.

V is TRBV10-3 and J is TRBJ1-2; 8 nucleotides match TRBD1. Germline V gene sequence: CDR1 ENHRY, CDR2 SYGVKD. The length of the CDR3 is 14 residues. Trimming removed 3 bases from V and 7 bases from J; junction bases left unmatched: 7. CDR3 in DNA: TGTGCCATCAGTGAACAGGGGGAGGGAGCTGGCTACACCTTC. It translates to CAISEQGEGAGYTF.

The chain employs TRBV2 and TRBJ2-1; 12 nucleotides match TRBD2. V lost 10 bases to trimming and J lost 7 bases; unmatched junction nucleotides: 8. CDR3 length equals 14 residues. CDR1 is SNHLY, CDR2 FYNNEI, per germline. Here the CDR3 reads CATLRLAGENEQFF. The CDR3 DNA is TGTGCCACGCTACGACTAGCGGGAGAGAATGAGCAGTTCTTC.

The CDR3 nucleotides are TGCAGCGTGGGAGCTGGACAGGGCTTCGCAGATACGCAGTATTTT. Its protein product is CSVGAGQGFADTQYF. The chain employs TRBV29-1 and TRBJ2-3, with 8 bases aligning to TRBD1. J lost 4 bases, V lost 6 bases, and 12 bases had no gene match. Germline loops: CDR1 SQVTM, CDR2 ANQGSEA. This CDR3 comprises 15 residues.

The V gene is TRBV5-6, the J gene TRBJ2-1; 10 bases are a match to TRBD2. CDR3 length: 17 residues. Losses at the gene ends were 3 bases for V and 4 bases for J; bases not matched to a gene: 10. Germline loops: CDR1 SGHDT, CDR2 YYEEEE. CDR3 bases: TGTGCCAGCAGCTGGGGGGGTGGACTAGCGGAATACAATGAGCAGTTCTTC. As protein: CASSWGGGLAEYNEQFF.

The V gene is TRBV30, the J gene TRBJ2-2; 8 bases match TRBD1. V shed 4 bases and J 7 bases; nucleotides not matched to a gene: 5. The CDR3 loop spans 13 amino acids. Per the germline V gene, CDR1 is GTSNPN and CDR2 is SVGIG (reference sequence). CDR3 in DNA: TGTGCCTGGACCAGGGGGCAGGTCGGGGAGCTGTTTTTT. This codes for CAWTRGQVGELFF. The full variable domain, completed using reference TRBV30 and TRBJ2-2, is SQTIHQWPATLVQPVGSPLSLECTVEGTSNPNLYWYRQAAGRGLQLLFYSVGIGQISSEVPQNLSASRPQDRQFILSSKKLLLSDSGFYLCAWTRGQVGELFFGEGSRLTVL.

J is TRBJ2-1 and V is TRBV19, with 15 bases lining up with TRBD2. Trimming cost V 4 bases and J 4 bases; bases outside gene matches: 2. Germline lookup yields CDR1 LNHDA and CDR2 SQIVND (reference sequence). CDR3 length: 16 amino acids. The CDR3: CASSRTSGGVYNEQFF. In DNA, the CDR3 is TGTGCCAGTAGTAGGACTAGCGGGGGGGTGTACAATGAGCAGTTCTTC.

The chain combines TRBV18 with TRBJ2-1, with 8 bases identical to TRBD2. The length of the CDR3 is 18 residues. In germline, CDR1 is KGHSH, CDR2 LQKENI. The J segment lost 2 bases and the V segment lost 0 bases, leaving 9 bases of the junction unmatched. The CDR3 here is CASSPPWSSGVTYNEQFF. The CDR3 DNA is TGTGCCAGCTCACCACCGTGGAGTAGCGGGGTTACCTACAATGAGCAGTTCTTC. The full variable domain, rest sourced from reference TRBV18 and TRBJ2-1, is NAGVMQNPRHLVRRRGQEARLRCSPMKGHSHVYWYRQLPEEGLKFMVYLQKENIIDESGMPKERFSAEFPKEGPSILRIQQVVRGDSAAYFCASSPPWSSGVTYNEQFFGPGTRLTVL.

This clone has more than one count but fewer than ten. The chain employs TRBV6-5 and TRBJ1-5, with TRBD1 identical over 7 bases. Per germline, CDR1 MNHEY and CDR2 SVGAGI. Trimming took 4 bases from V and 9 from J; bases not matched to a gene: 9. The length of the CDR3 is 14 residues. CDR3: CASSWDSRIAPQHF. The CDR3, as DNA: TGTGCCAGCAGTTGGGACAGCAGAATTGCGCCCCAGCATTTT.

V gene TRBV30 combines with J gene TRBJ2-5, with D possibly matching TRBD2 (5 bases). This CDR3 spans 12 amino acids. Germline V CDR1 and CDR2: GTSNPN, SVGIG (reference sequence). The V gene lost 1 base and the J gene lost 5 bases, with 8 bases spanning the gap. The CDR3 nucleotides are TGTGCCTGGAGTGCTAGCCCCGAGACCCAGTACTTC. Amino acid sequence: CAWSASPETQYF.

The J gene is TRBJ1-2, the V gene TRBV6-1, with D uncertain. The germline V gene has CDR1 MNHNS and CDR2 SASEGT. This CDR3 has 14 amino acids. The V gene lost 2 bases and the J gene lost 1 base, with 8 bases spanning the gap. CDR3 loop: CASSEPRGNYGYTF. The CDR3, as DNA: TGTGCCAGCAGTGAACCCCGGGGTAACTATGGCTACACCTTC.

A note on this clone: An end of the junction differs from the germline gene, which may be a read error. V is TRBV7-8 and J is TRBJ1-1; 9 positions agree with TRBD1. The CDR3 spans 13 residues. Germline V CDR1 and CDR2: SGHVS, FQNEAQ. CDR3 loop: CASSWDRAPDRVF. The DNA of the CDR3 is TGTGCCAGCAGCTGGGACAGGGCCCCCGATAGAGTCTTT.